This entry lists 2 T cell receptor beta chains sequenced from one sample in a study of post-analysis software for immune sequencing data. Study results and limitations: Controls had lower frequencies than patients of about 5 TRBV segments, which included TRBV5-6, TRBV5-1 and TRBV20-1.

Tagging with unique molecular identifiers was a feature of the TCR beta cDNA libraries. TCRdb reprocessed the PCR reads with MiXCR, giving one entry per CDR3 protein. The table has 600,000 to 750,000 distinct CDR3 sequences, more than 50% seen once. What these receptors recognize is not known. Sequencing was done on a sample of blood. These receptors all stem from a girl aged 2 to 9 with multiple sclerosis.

CDR3 loop: CASSSTSGGILVETQYF. The DNA of the CDR3 is TGTGCCAGCAGTTCGACTAGCGGGGGGATTTTGGTAGAGACCCAGTACTTC. This chain uses TRBV27 with TRBJ2-5; 13 nucleotides align to TRBD2. The CDR3 extends over 17 amino acids. CDR1 and CDR2 (germline): MNHEY, SMNVEV (reference sequence). Unmatched junction bases numbered 9, after V lost 4 bases and J lost 4 bases.

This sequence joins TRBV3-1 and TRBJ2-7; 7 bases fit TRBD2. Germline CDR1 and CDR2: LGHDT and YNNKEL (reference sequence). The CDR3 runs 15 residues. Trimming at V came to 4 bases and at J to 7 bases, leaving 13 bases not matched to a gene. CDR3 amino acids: CASSPPGGRQFEQYF. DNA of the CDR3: TGTGCCAGCAGCCCCCCCGGCGGGAGACAGTTTGAGCAGTACTTC.